The 6 T cell receptor beta chains given below trace back to one sample, sequenced in a study of blood T cell repertoires in COVID-19. The assay was immunoSEQ multiplex PCR, and TCRdb's table has in-frame clones only and misses some. The sample includes around 150,000 clones, roughly 88% seen only once; the top ten take less than 8%. Sequencing used PBMCs or T cells enriched from blood (not recorded which). Every receptor here comes from a woman aged 45 to 65 who had recovered from COVID-19.

V and J are TRBV6-5 and TRBJ1-2; D is possibly TRBD1 (6 bases). The CDR3 length is 15 residues. V gave up 5 bases and J gave up 3 bases, with 16 bases separating them. Germline V gene sequence: CDR1 MNHEY, CDR2 SVGAGI. The CDR3 loop is CASSQRGGADYGYTF. The CDR3 coding sequence is TGTGCCAGCAGTCAAAGGGGGGGCGCGGACTATGGCTACACCTTC.

This chain joins TRBV11-3 and TRBJ1-6; the D is unclear. Trimming left V 5 bases short and J 5 bases short, with 10 bases between. The CDR3 covers 14 residues. Germline V lookup: CDR1 SGHNT, CDR2 YENEEA. CDR3 bases: TGTGCCAGCAGCCCCGTGGGAGATAATTCACCCCTCCACTTT. It encodes CASSPVGDNSPLHF.

V gene TRBV19 combines with J gene TRBJ2-7, with D tentatively TRBD2 (5 bases). The CDR3 totals 14 residues. Germline lookup yields CDR1 LNHDA and CDR2 SQIVND (reference sequence). Trimming removed 2 bases at V and 0 bases at J, with 8 bases between. The CDR3 nucleotides are TGTGCCAGTAGTATACGCGCGGGCTCCTACGAGCAGTACTTC. This codes for CASSIRAGSYEQYF.

V is TRBV5-8 and J is TRBJ1-5; D might be TRBD1 (5 bases). This CDR3 contains 13 residues. Trimming removed 2 bases from V and 7 bases from J, with 10 bases in between. CDR1 and CDR2 from the germline V gene are SGHTS and YDEGEE. The CDR3 reads CASSLMGGQPQHF. DNA for the CDR3: TGTGCCAGCAGCTTAATGGGGGGACAGCCCCAGCATTTT.

This chain links TRBV2 with TRBJ1-5; 8 bases agree with TRBD1. After removal of 3 bases from V and 1 base from J, the junction contained 14 bases not matched to a gene. This CDR3 spans 19 amino acids. Germline-derived CDR1 and CDR2 are SNHLY and FYNNEI. The CDR3 DNA sequence: TGTGCCAGCAGTGAGAGGGAAGTCTCAGGGGGCAGGAGCAATCAGCCCCAGCATTTT. Protein sequence: CASSEREVSGGRSNQPQHF.

As to this clone: The junction differs from germline at one of its ends, possibly a read error. Other nucleotide sequences from this sample produce the same CDR3. The chain is built from TRBV24-1 and TRBJ1-5; unclear D gene. This CDR3 is 15 amino acids long. Germline V gives CDR1 KGHDR, CDR2 SFDVKD. This chain's CDR3 is CAVGGRKKSNQPQHF. Written as DNA, the CDR3 is TGTGCCGTCGGAGGACGGAAGAAAAGCAATCAGCCCCAACATTTT.